This TCR beta chain was sequenced in a study of CD8+ T cells in alopecia areata. Study context: The drug, oral tofacitinib, was given to treated patients at 5 to 10 mg twice daily.

Treatment defined: oral pan-JAK inhibitor, 5-10 mg twice daily. V lost 1 base and J lost 11, with 16 bases in between. Germline CDR1 reads SGHRS; CDR2 reads YFSETQ. The CDR3 runs to 13 residues. RNA extraction and reverse transcription yielded cDNA as sequencing template. Assay: immunoSEQ multiplex PCR; the TCRdb copy retains only in-frame clones and omits some. Among roughly 200,000 clones, 53% were seen once, and the ten largest hold roughly 10%. Source: CD8+ T cells sorted from blood, taken at week 24, from a patient treated with tofacitinib. The rearrangement joins TRBV5-1 to TRBJ2-7; the D gene is possibly TRBD1 (5 bases). The receptor's source is a human donor with alopecia areata. Here the CDR3 reads CASSLKPTGEEYF. As DNA, the CDR3 is TGCGCCAGCAGCTTGAAACCCACAGGAGAGGAGTACTTC. The entire variable domain, with the rest obtained from reference TRBV5-1 and TRBJ2-7, is as follows: KAGVTQTPRYLIKTRGQQVTLSCSPISGHRSVSWYQQTPGQGLQFLFEYFSETQRNKGNFPGRFSGRQFSNSRSEMNVSTLELGDSALYLCASSLKPTGEEYFGPGTRLTVT.